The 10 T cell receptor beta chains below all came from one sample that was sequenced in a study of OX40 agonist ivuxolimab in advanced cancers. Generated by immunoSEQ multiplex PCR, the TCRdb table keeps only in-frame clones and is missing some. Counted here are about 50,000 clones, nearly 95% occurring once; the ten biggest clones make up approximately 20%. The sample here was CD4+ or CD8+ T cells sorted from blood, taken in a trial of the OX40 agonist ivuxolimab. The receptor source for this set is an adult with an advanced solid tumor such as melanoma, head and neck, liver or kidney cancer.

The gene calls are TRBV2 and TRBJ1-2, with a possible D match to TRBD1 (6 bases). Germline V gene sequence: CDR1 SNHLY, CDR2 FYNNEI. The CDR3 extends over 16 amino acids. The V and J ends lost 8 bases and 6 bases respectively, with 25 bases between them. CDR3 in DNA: TGTGCCAGCGGGGTCATAACAGGGTTGTTATTTCATGGCTACACCTTC. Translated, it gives CASGVITGLLFHGYTF.

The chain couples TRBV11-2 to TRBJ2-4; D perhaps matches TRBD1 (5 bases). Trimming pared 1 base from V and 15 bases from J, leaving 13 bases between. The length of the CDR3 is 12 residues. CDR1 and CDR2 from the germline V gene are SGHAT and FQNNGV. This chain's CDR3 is CASSLVREESYF. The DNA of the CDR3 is TGTGCCAGCAGCTTAGTCAGGGAAGAGTCGTACTTC.

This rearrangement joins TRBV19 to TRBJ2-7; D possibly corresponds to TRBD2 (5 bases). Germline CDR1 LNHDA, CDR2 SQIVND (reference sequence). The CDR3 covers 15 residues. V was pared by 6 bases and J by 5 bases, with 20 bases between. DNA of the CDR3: TGTGCCAGTAGACGCATGGTGGGAGCTTTGGACGAGCAGTACTTC. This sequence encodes CASRRMVGALDEQYF.

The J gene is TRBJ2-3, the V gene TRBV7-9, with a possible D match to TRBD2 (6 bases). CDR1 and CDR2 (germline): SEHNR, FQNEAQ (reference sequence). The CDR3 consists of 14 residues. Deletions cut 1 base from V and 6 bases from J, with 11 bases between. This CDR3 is CASSLESGGDTQYF. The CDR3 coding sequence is TGTGCCAGCAGCTTAGAATCAGGAGGGGATACGCAGTATTTT.

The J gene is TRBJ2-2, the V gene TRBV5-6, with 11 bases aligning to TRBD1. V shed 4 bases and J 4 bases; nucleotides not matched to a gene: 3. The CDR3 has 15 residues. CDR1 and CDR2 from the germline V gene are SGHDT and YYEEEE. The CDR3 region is CASSDGTGGTGELFF. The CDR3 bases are TGTGCCAGCAGCGACGGGACAGGGGGCACCGGGGAGCTGTTTTTT.

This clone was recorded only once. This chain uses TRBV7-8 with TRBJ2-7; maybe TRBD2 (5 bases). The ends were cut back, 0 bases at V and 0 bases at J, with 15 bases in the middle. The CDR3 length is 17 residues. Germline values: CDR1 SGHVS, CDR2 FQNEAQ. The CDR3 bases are TGTGCCAGCAGCTTAGCAGGTGAAGGACTTAGCTCCTACGAGCAGTACTTC. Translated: CASSLAGEGLSSYEQYF. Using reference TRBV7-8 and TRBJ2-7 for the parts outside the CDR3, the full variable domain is GAGVSQSPRYKVAKRGQDVALRCDPISGHVSLFWYQQALGQGPEFLTYFQNEAQLDKSGLPSDRFFAERPEGSVSTLKIQRTQQEDSAVYLCASSLAGEGLSSYEQYFGPGTRLTVT.

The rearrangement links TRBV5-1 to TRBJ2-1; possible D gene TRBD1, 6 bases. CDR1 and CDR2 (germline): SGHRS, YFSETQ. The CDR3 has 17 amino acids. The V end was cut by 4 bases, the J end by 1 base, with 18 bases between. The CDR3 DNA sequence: TGCGCCAGCAGCGGATACAGGGTCTTGGAATCCTACAATGAGCAGTTCTTC. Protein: CASSGYRVLESYNEQFF.

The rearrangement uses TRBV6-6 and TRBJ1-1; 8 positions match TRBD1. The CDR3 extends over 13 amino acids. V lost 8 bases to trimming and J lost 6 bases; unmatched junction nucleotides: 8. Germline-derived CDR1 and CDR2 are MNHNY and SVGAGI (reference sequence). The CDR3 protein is CASLGQENPEAFF. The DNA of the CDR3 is TGTGCCAGCCTGGGACAGGAAAACCCTGAAGCTTTCTTT.

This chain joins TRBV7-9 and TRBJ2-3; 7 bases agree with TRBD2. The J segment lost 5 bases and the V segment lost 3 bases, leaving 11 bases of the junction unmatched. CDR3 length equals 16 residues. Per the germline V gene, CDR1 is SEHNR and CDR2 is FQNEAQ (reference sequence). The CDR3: CASSFGAGEDVDTQYF. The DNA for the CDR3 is TGTGCCAGCAGCTTTGGGGCGGGAGAGGATGTAGATACGCAGTATTTT.

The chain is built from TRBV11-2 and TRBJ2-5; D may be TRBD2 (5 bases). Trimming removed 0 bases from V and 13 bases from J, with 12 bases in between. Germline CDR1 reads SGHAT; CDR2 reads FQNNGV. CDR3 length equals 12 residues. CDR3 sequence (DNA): TGTGCCAGCAGCTTAGAAGGTCTAGCCCGGTACTTC. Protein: CASSLEGLARYF.